The subject of this entry is one T cell receptor (beta chain). This sample stems from a study of blood T cell repertoires in COVID-19. Profiled with immunoSEQ multiplex PCR; TCRdb holds only in-frame clones, not every one. The repertoire has 200,000 or so clones, over 75% of them found once; the top ten carry approximately 3.4%. V lost 0 bases to trimming and J lost 0 bases; unmatched junction nucleotides: 7. The CDR3 length is 18 residues. From germline, CDR1 is SGHRS and CDR2 YFSETQ. The rearrangement links TRBV5-1 to TRBJ2-2; 8 nucleotides agree with TRBD2. The sample was PBMCs or T cells enriched from blood (not recorded which). The TCR comes from a woman younger than 30 in a cohort exposed to, infected with or recovered from COVID-19 (not recorded which). The CDR3 DNA reads TGCGCCAGCAGCTTGGACTCAGGTAGCGGGACGAACACCGGGGAGCTGTTTTTT. This gives the protein CASSLDSGSGTNTGELFF.